This TCR beta chain appears in the sequencing data of a study of T cell changes during pregnancy in multiple sclerosis. The data were produced by immunoSEQ multiplex PCR, yet TCRdb's version contains in-frame clones alone and is incomplete. The table includes around 69,000 clones, more than 85% detected once. Trimming left V 5 bases short and J 4 bases short, with 23 bases between. CDR1 and CDR2 from the germline V gene are SGHAT and FQNNGV. This CDR3 region has 17 residues. Here the sequenced sample was CD8+ T cells from peripheral blood mononuclear cells, taken before pregnancy. V gene TRBV11-2 combines with J gene TRBJ2-5; D uncertain. The TCR originated in a female donor with multiple sclerosis, enrolled in a pregnancy study. The CDR3 sequence: CASSPQPIVVQVETQYF. CDR3 coding DNA: TGTGCCAGCAGCCCACAACCTATAGTAGTCCAGGTAGAGACCCAGTACTTC.